This TCR beta chain derives from a study of T cells in Graves' hyperthyroidism and ophthalmopathy. V lost 3 bases and J lost 0; bases outside the gene matches: 4. The CDR3 runs to 15 residues. Germline V gene lookup returns CDR1 LNHNV and CDR2 YYDKDF (reference sequence). RNA transcripts were the template for amplifying TCR beta CDR3 regions. Primed by the HTBI set, a first-round RT-PCR was run on the TCR CDR3. In TCRdb, the multiplex PCR reads were re-called with MiXCR into one record per CDR3 protein. The table has hundreds of thousands of distinct CDR3 sequences, roughly 40% seen once. As concerns this clonotype: Its antigen is not identified.

General study points: Most expanded thyroid clonotypes above 0.001 recurred in blood.

Disease duration under 2 months; hyperthyroidism patients were aged 18 to 65. Sequencing was performed on blood. The chain combines TRBV15 with TRBJ2-5; the match to TRBD1 covers 7 bases. This TCR derives from a man younger than 30 with Graves' hyperthyroidism. The CDR3 DNA sequence: TGTGCCACCAGCAGCTCCGGGACAGACCAAGAGACCCAGTACTTC. This codes for CATSSSGTDQETQYF.